This TCR beta chain emerged from a study of cytomegalovirus exposure and HLA in healthy donors. Study details: A prior study identified 117 million unique TCR beta sequences from roughly 170 million T cells.

13 Jbeta primers and 60 Vbeta primers were used for the PCR. Here immunoSEQ multiplex PCR was the method, and the copy in TCRdb shows in-frame clones only, minus some. The sample has approximately 160,000 clones, approximately 62% seen once; the top ten hold less than 1.5%. This CDR3 comprises 14 residues. Germline V gene data show CDR1 as MRHNA and CDR2 as SNTAGT. The ends were cut back, 5 bases at V and 0 bases at J, with 9 bases in the middle. This chain links TRBV6-4 with TRBJ2-3, with D possibly matching TRBD2 (5 bases). Input material: PBMCs. This receptor was obtained from a man aged 45-60 years in good health and CMV-seronegative. The CDR3 spells CASSRERSTDTQYF. The CDR3, as DNA: TGTGCCAGCAGTAGGGAGAGGAGCACAGATACGCAGTATTTT.